These 7 T cell receptor beta chains were sequenced from one sample in a study of T cell responses to AZD1222 COVID-19 vaccine. Libraries were prepared by immunoSEQ multiplex PCR; TCRdb keeps only in-frame clonotypes and omits some of them. The sample includes about 140,000 clones, over 85% of them seen just once. The specimen was peripheral blood, collected on day 0 of AZD1222 vaccination. The origin of the receptors is an adult in good health.

The chain carries TRBV28 and TRBJ1-5; TRBD1 agrees at 8 bases. The CDR3 runs to 13 residues. CDR1 MDHEN and CDR2 SYDVKM come from the germline V gene. Unmatched junction bases numbered 9, after V lost 11 bases and J lost 6 bases. In DNA, the CDR3 is TGTGCCGGGCAGGGGGCCGTGGGTCAGCCCCAGCATTTT. Amino acids: CAGQGAVGQPQHF.

The gene calls are TRBV5-1 and TRBJ1-4, with D possibly TRBD1 on 6 matching bases. The V gene's germline CDR1 is SGHRS and CDR2 YFSETQ. V was trimmed by 5 bases and J by 5 bases, leaving 22 bases between them. The CDR3 consists of 17 residues. The CDR3 spells CASRYGYGGRLNEKLFF. CDR3 coding DNA: TGCGCCAGCAGATATGGTTACGGGGGCCGACTCAATGAAAAACTGTTTTTT.

The chain employs TRBV4-1 and TRBJ2-3, with no clear D. This CDR3 comprises 17 residues. Looked up from germline, CDR1 is MGHRA and CDR2 is YSYEKL. Trimming shortened V by 4 bases and J by 2 bases, and 19 bases separated the two germline ends. CDR3 DNA: TGCGCCAGCAGCCTCCTTAGCACCTCACCTCTCACAGATACGCAGTATTTT. Its protein product is CASSLLSTSPLTDTQYF.

The rearrangement links TRBV4-1 to TRBJ2-1, with D perhaps assigned TRBD1 or TRBD2 (6 bases each). The CDR3 is made up of 16 amino acids. Germline V gene data show CDR1 as MGHRA and CDR2 as YSYEKL. V was clipped by 5 bases and J by 3 bases, with 17 bases between them. DNA of the CDR3: TGCGCCAGCAGCAGGGCAGGGGAGGAGGGCTACAATGAGCAGTTCTTC. It is translated as CASSRAGEEGYNEQFF.

The chain couples TRBV5-1 to TRBJ2-1, with 7 positions matching TRBD2. Unmatched junction bases numbered 9, after V lost 7 bases and J lost 2 bases. The CDR3 consists of 15 residues. Germline CDR1 is SGHRS and CDR2 is YFSETQ. The CDR3 reads CASRGEGRPYNEQFF. For the CDR3, the DNA is TGCGCCAGCCGGGGGGAAGGGAGGCCCTACAATGAGCAGTTCTTC.

The rearrangement uses TRBV13 and TRBJ1-4; 7 bases line up with TRBD1. Germline CDR1 reads PRHDT; CDR2 reads FYEKMQ (reference sequence). The CDR3 is 16 amino acids. The J segment lost 6 bases and the V segment lost 5 bases, leaving 12 bases of the junction unmatched. CDR3 amino acids: CASSQPSAGGHEKLFF. CDR3 in DNA: TGTGCCAGCAGCCAACCCTCCGCAGGGGGACATGAAAAACTGTTTTTT. Full variable domain (rest looked up from reference TRBV13 and TRBJ1-4): AAGVIQSPRHLIKEKRETATLKCYPIPRHDTVYWYQQGPGQDPQFLISFYEKMQSDKGSIPDRFSAQQFSDYHSELNMSSLELGDSALYFCASSQPSAGGHEKLFFGSGTQLSVL.

This clone was found once. The V and J genes are TRBV10-3 and TRBJ2-2; TRBD2 matches 8 bases. Germline V gene lookup returns CDR1 ENHRY and CDR2 SYGVKD. This CDR3 has 15 residues. The junction had 3 bases not matched to a gene; V was cut back by 6 bases and J by 0 bases. The CDR3 DNA sequence: TGTGCCATCAGCGCGGGACTAGCGAACACCGGGGAGCTGTTTTTT. Translation: CAISAGLANTGELFF.